The 9 T cell receptor beta chains listed next were all sequenced from one sample in a study of Tregs in tolerant kidney transplant recipients. Produced via immunoSEQ multiplex PCR; TCRdb's table is partial and in-frame only. This sample has about 240,000 clones, with about 80% found just once. Sequencing was performed on CD4+ T cells from blood. The receptor set was obtained from a human donor in good health.

The table lists this clone with a count of one. The rearrangement joins TRBV9 to TRBJ2-2; 8 nucleotides align to TRBD1. The germline V gene has CDR1 SGDLS and CDR2 YYNGEE. The junction had 7 bases not matched to a gene; V was cut back by 4 bases and J by 8 bases. The CDR3 extends over 14 amino acids. The DNA of the CDR3 is TGTGCCAGCAGCAAACGGACAGGGTTTGGGGAGCTGTTTTTT. Amino acids: CASSKRTGFGELFF.

The V gene is TRBV6-6, the J gene TRBJ1-1; tentative D call: TRBD1 (5 bases). V was trimmed by 4 bases and J by 7 bases, leaving 13 bases between them. The CDR3 totals 13 residues. Germline-derived CDR1 and CDR2 are MNHNY and SVGAGI (reference sequence). The CDR3 here is CASSSGGDGEAFF. CDR3 in DNA: TGTGCCAGCAGTTCGGGGGGTGACGGTGAAGCTTTCTTT.

This clone was picked up a small number of times. The chain has TRBV2 and TRBJ2-2; D remains unclear. The V gene lost 3 bases and the J gene lost 5 bases, with 10 bases spanning the gap. CDR3 size: 14 residues. CDR1 and CDR2 from the germline V gene are SNHLY and FYNNEI. The DNA for the CDR3 is TGTGCCAGCAGTGAGGTCTACTTAACCGGGGAGCTGTTTTTT. Protein: CASSEVYLTGELFF.

The rearrangement joins TRBV2 to TRBJ1-4, with TRBD1 as a possible D gene (5 bases). CDR1 and CDR2 from the germline V gene are SNHLY and FYNNEI. V lost 3 bases and J 5 bases, leaving 13 bases between the germline ends. The CDR3 is 15 amino acids. In nucleotides, the CDR3 is TGTGCCAGCAGTGATATGGGACGATTAAATGAAAAACTGTTTTTT. This encodes CASSDMGRLNEKLFF.

The V call is TRBV6-4, the J call TRBJ2-2; D remains unclear. The CDR3 loop spans 13 amino acids. The ends were cut back, 3 bases at V and 3 bases at J, with 5 bases in the middle. Per the germline V gene, CDR1 is MRHNA and CDR2 is SNTAGT. Written as DNA, the CDR3 is TGTGCCAGCAGTGAAGACTACACCGGGGAGCTGTTTTTT. Protein sequence: CASSEDYTGELFF.

The CDR3 region is CASSRTGRGEKLFF. DNA of the CDR3: TGTGCCAGCAGCAGGACAGGGAGGGGTGAAAAACTGTTTTTT. This chain links TRBV9 with TRBJ1-4; 8 bases fit TRBD1. Germline V gene lookup returns CDR1 SGDLS and CDR2 YYNGEE. After removal of 4 bases from V and 7 bases from J, the junction contained 6 bases not matched to a gene. This CDR3 contains 14 residues.

This chain links TRBV19 with TRBJ2-5; D gene ambiguous. TRBJ2-7 explains the end of the DNA better; the J call may be wrong. The CDR3 runs to 14 residues. The V gene's germline CDR1 is LNHDA and CDR2 SQIVND (reference sequence). The CDR3 sequence: CASSLFAGDYEQYF. The CDR3 DNA sequence: TGTGCCAGTAGTTTATTCGCCGGAGACTACGAGCAGTACTTC.

This sequence joins TRBV5-1 and TRBJ1-5; D gene uncertain. V lost 0 bases to trimming and J lost 7 bases, with 11 bases between them. Germline loops: CDR1 SGHRS, CDR2 YFSETQ. The CDR3 runs to 14 residues. The CDR3 DNA is TGCGCCAGCAGCTTGGAAGGCCCAGAGCAGCCCCAGCATTTT. Encoded protein: CASSLEGPEQPQHF.

The chain recombines TRBV7-9 with TRBJ2-3, with D perhaps assigned TRBD1 or TRBD2 (5 bases each). V dropped 1 base and J dropped 5 bases, with 22 bases sitting between them. The germline V gene encodes CDR1 SEHNR and CDR2 FQNEAQ (reference sequence). The CDR3 runs 18 residues. CDR3 nucleotides: TGTGCCAGCAGCTTAGGGCTGTCGGGGACCACCGCAGAAGATACGCAGTATTTT. Translation gives CASSLGLSGTTAEDTQYF.